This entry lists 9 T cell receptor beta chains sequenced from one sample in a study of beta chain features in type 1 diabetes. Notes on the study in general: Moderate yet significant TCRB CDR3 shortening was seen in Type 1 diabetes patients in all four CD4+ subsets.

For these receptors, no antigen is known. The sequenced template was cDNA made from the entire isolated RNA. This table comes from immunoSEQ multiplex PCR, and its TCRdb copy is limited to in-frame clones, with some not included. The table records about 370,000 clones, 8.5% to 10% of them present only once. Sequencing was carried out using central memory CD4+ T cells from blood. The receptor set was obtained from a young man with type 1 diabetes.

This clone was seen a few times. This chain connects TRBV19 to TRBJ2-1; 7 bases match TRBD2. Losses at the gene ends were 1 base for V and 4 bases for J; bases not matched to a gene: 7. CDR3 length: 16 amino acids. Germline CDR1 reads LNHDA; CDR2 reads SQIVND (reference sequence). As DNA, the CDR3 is TGTGCCAGTAGTATAGTTTCTAGCGGTTCTTACAATGAGCAGTTCTTC. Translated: CASSIVSSGSYNEQFF.

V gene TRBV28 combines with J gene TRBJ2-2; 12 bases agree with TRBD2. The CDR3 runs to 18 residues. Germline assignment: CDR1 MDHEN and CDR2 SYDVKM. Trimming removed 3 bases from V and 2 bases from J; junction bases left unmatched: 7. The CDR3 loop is CASSFPGLAGRNTGELFF. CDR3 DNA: TGTGCCAGCAGTTTCCCTGGACTAGCGGGAAGAAACACCGGGGAGCTGTTTTTT. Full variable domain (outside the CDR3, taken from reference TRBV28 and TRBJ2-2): DVKVTQSSRYLVKRTGEKVFLECVQDMDHENMFWYRQDPGLGLRLIYFSYDVKMKEKGDIPEGYSVSREKKERFSLILESASTNQTSMYLCASSFPGLAGRNTGELFFGEGSRLTVL.

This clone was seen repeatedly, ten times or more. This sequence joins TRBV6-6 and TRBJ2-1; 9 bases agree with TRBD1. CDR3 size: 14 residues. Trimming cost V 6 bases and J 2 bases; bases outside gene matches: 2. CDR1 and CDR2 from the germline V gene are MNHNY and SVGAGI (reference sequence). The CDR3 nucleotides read TGTGCCAGCAGGGGGACAGGGACCTACAATGAGCAGTTCTTC. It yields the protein CASRGTGTYNEQFF.

The CDR3 DNA follows: TGCGCCAGCAGCTTGGGAGTGGGTAAATACGAGCAGTACTTC. Its translation: CASSLGVGKYEQYF. The chain has TRBV5-1 and TRBJ2-7, with D hard to call. Germline lookup yields CDR1 SGHRS and CDR2 YFSETQ. The CDR3 extends over 14 amino acids. Trimming pared 0 bases from V and 4 bases from J, leaving 11 bases between.

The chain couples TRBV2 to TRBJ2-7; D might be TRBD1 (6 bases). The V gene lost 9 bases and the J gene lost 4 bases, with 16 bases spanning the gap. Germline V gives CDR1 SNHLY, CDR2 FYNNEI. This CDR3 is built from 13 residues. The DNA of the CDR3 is TGTGCCAGAGGGGCAGGGGCCCGATACGAGCAGTACTTC. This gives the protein CARGAGARYEQYF.

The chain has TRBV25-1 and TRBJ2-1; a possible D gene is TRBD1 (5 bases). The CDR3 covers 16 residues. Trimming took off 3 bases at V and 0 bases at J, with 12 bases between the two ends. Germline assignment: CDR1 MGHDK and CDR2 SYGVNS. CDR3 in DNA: TGTGCCAGCAGTGAGTATGGGGCTAGCTCCTACAATGAGCAGTTCTTC. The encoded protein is CASSEYGASSYNEQFF.

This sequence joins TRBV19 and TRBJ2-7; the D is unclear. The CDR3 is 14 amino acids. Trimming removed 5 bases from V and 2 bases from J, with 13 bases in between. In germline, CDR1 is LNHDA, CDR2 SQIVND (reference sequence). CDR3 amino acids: CASSARHEPYEQYF. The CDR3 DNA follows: TGTGCCAGTAGTGCCAGACATGAACCCTACGAGCAGTACTTC.

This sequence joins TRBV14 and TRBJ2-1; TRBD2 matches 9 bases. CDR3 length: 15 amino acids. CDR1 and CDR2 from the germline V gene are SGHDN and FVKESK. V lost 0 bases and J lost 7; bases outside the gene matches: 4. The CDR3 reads CASSQELAGSNEQFF. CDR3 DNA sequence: TGTGCCAGCAGCCAAGAGCTAGCGGGGTCGAATGAGCAGTTCTTC. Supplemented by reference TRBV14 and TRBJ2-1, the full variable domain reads EAGVTQFPSHSVIEKGQTVTLRCDPISGHDNLYWYRRVMGKEIKFLLHFVKESKQDESGMPNNRFLAERTGGTYSTLKVQPAELEDSGVYFCASSQELAGSNEQFFGPGTRLTVL.

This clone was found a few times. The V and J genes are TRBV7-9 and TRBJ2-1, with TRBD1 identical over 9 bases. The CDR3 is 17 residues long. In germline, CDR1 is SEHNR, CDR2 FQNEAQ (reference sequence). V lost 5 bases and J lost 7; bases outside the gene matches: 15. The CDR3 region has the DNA TGTGCCAGCAGCCAAAGGGCCCTGACAGGGGGTGTGAATGAGCAGTTCTTC. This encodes CASSQRALTGGVNEQFF. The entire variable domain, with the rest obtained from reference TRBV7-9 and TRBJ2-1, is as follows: DTGVSQNPRHKITKRGQNVTFRCDPISEHNRLYWYRQTLGQGPEFLTYFQNEAQLEKSRLLSDRFSAERPKGSFSTLEIQRTEQGDSAMYLCASSQRALTGGVNEQFFGPGTRLTVL.